This T cell receptor beta chain was identified in a study of CD8+ T cells in alopecia areata. On the study more broadly: In an open-label trial, patients got 5 to 10 mg tofacitinib twice daily. Findings and limits, study-wide: Treatment with tofacitinib significantly lowered scalp clonality and reduced expanded CD8+ clones among the top 100. One nonresponder makes the tie between baseline CD8+ expansion and response uncertain. Higher clonality and more expanded CD8+ clones appeared in lesional than normal scalp.

The treatment is: oral pan-JAK inhibitor, 5-10 mg twice daily. It was from alopecia areata patients that lesional scalp punch biopsies and peripheral blood were collected. CDR3 length equals 15 residues. The V end was cut by 2 bases, the J end by 3 bases, with 11 bases between. Germline assignment: CDR1 SGHDT and CDR2 YYEEEE. To note about this clone: The antigen is not known.

As the sequencing template, cDNA was produced by extracting RNA and reverse transcribing it. The assay was immunoSEQ multiplex PCR, and TCRdb's table has in-frame clones only and misses some. The sample includes 7,400 or so clones, 64% of them seen just once. The chain joins TRBV5-6 to TRBJ1-4; no firm D call. Sequenced material: skin, taken at week 4, from a patient treated with tofacitinib. The sequence was obtained from a human donor with alopecia areata. The CDR3 region has the DNA TGTGCCAGCAGCTTCCCCGGGAGACCTAATGAAAAACTGTTTTTT. Protein sequence: CASSFPGRPNEKLFF.